This TCR beta chain was recovered during a study of blood T cell repertoires in COVID-19. Only in-frame clones appear in the TCRdb table, and some are missing; sequencing was by immunoSEQ multiplex PCR. The data hold almost 65,000 clones, with 88% observed a single time. Deletions cut 3 bases from V and 2 bases from J, with 22 bases between. Germline V gives CDR1 LNHNV, CDR2 YYDKDF (reference sequence). CDR3 length: 18 amino acids. The receptor was derived from a woman aged 40-49 years who had recovered from COVID-19. The sequenced sample consisted of PBMCs or T cells enriched from blood (not recorded which). This chain links TRBV15 with TRBJ1-2; D is possibly TRBD1 (6 bases). The CDR3 loop reads CATSRANLDRNSNYGYTF. CDR3 bases: TGTGCCACCAGCAGGGCTAATCTGGACAGAAATAGCAACTATGGCTACACCTTC.